This T cell receptor beta chain emerged from a study of T cells expressing NK-cell markers. Study-wide findings and caveats: For several donors, these clonotypes were likewise the leading ones in the CD3+CD56-NKG2C+ fraction.

TCRdb re-called the 5' RACE reads; one entry per CDR3 protein, DNA not given. Here the sample table reports about 460,000 distinct CDR3 sequences. A word on this clonotype: As yet, its antigen is unknown.

Looked up from germline, CDR1 is DFQATT and CDR2 is SNEGSKA (reference sequence). The CDR3 consists of 13 residues. The chain links TRBV20-1 to TRBJ1-1; the D call of TRBD1 rests on TCRdb alone, since no DNA is present to check it. The TCR originated in a woman in her forties or fifties in good health. Sequencing was carried out using blood T cells: a sorted CD56 or NKG2C T cell subset, CD4+ or CD8+ T cells, or bulk PBMC T cells (not recorded which). CDR3 protein: CSAAGQGGTEAFF.